Below, 26 T cell receptor beta chains from the same sample are listed, as sequenced in a study of cytomegalovirus exposure and HLA in healthy donors. The PCR ran on 60 Vbeta and 13 Jbeta primers. TCRdb's copy holds only in-frame clones and misses some; the assay was immunoSEQ multiplex PCR. This table holds tens of thousands of clones, over 70% found once. Sequencing was carried out using PBMCs. These receptor sequences come from a male donor in good health and CMV-seropositive.

This chain links TRBV27 with TRBJ2-3, with 12 bases aligning to TRBD2. V was clipped by 1 base and J by 4 bases; unmatched bases: 3. The V gene's germline CDR1 is MNHEY and CDR2 SMNVEV (reference sequence). The CDR3 extends over 16 amino acids. The CDR3 sequence is CASSLLGLAGSDTQYF. Written as DNA, the CDR3 is TGTGCCAGCAGTTTATTAGGACTAGCGGGATCAGATACGCAGTATTTT.

The chain has TRBV30 and TRBJ1-5; 7 bases line up with TRBD1. Trimming at V came to 2 bases and at J to 3 bases, leaving 10 bases not matched to a gene. Germline V gives CDR1 GTSNPN, CDR2 SVGIG (reference sequence). The CDR3 extends over 16 amino acids. The CDR3, as DNA: TGTGCCTGGAGTCACAATCCGGGACAGATCAATCAGCCCCAGCATTTT. As protein: CAWSHNPGQINQPQHF.

The V call is TRBV5-1, the J call TRBJ2-2, with D possibly matching TRBD1 (6 bases). V was clipped by 1 base and J by 6 bases, with 7 bases between them. Germline values: CDR1 SGHRS, CDR2 YFSETQ. CDR3 length equals 13 residues. CDR3 residues: CASSLQGPGELFF. The DNA for the CDR3 is TGCGCCAGCAGCTTGCAGGGGCCCGGGGAGCTGTTTTTT.

This chain connects TRBV19 to TRBJ2-7; the match to TRBD2 covers 7 bases. CDR3 size: 15 residues. V dropped 3 bases and J dropped 4; count of bases not matched to a gene: 9. Germline V CDR1 and CDR2: LNHDA, SQIVND (reference sequence). CDR3 sequence reads: CASSMFLAEWYEQYF. The CDR3 DNA reads TGTGCCAGTAGTATGTTCCTAGCGGAGTGGTACGAGCAGTACTTC.

The chain carries TRBV28 and TRBJ1-1; D not resolved. This CDR3 spans 14 amino acids. V gave up 2 bases and J gave up 1 base, with 8 bases separating them. From germline, CDR1 is MDHEN and CDR2 SYDVKM. CDR3 in amino acids: CASSLTRENTEAFF. The CDR3 bases are TGTGCCAGCAGTTTAACCCGGGAGAACACTGAAGCTTTCTTT.

The chain has TRBV28 and TRBJ1-5; perhaps TRBD1 as D (6 bases). The ends were cut back, 5 bases at V and 7 bases at J, with 15 bases in the middle. The V gene's germline CDR1 is MDHEN and CDR2 SYDVKM. This CDR3 region has 14 residues. The DNA of the CDR3 is TGTGCCAGCAGTACAGGGATGATGGGGCAGCCCCAGCATTTT. This codes for CASSTGMMGQPQHF.

The rearrangement uses TRBV7-3 and TRBJ1-1, with 8 nucleotides matching TRBD1. Germline V CDR1 and CDR2: SGHTA, FQGTGA. The V segment lost 4 bases and the J segment 5 bases; nucleotides outside the gene matches: 6. The CDR3 spans 14 residues. The CDR3: CASSSSDRVTEAFF. The CDR3 nucleotides read TGTGCCAGCAGCTCTTCGGACAGGGTAACTGAAGCTTTCTTT.

The rearrangement uses TRBV5-4 and TRBJ2-1; unclear D gene. This CDR3 is 15 amino acids long. With 4 bases removed from V and 4 bases from J, the gap between germline ends came to 15 bases. The germline V gene has CDR1 SGHNT and CDR2 YYREEE (reference sequence). DNA of the CDR3: TGTGCCAGCAGCGACCGAATCACTATTTACAATGAGCAGTTCTTC. Protein: CASSDRITIYNEQFF.

This chain connects TRBV18 to TRBJ1-4, with TRBD1 matching 7 bases. Germline V gene lookup returns CDR1 KGHSH and CDR2 LQKENI. V lost 5 bases to trimming and J lost 4 bases; unmatched junction nucleotides: 10. This CDR3 region has 16 residues. This chain's CDR3 is CASSASGQSGNEKLFF. CDR3 DNA: TGTGCCAGCTCAGCCTCGGGACAGTCGGGTAATGAAAAACTGTTTTTT.

This clone came up once. The rearrangement joins TRBV18 to TRBJ2-3, with a weak D call TRBD1 (5 bases). The CDR3 is 16 amino acids. Trimming stripped 5 bases from V and 0 bases from J, with 15 bases between. Germline V gene data show CDR1 as KGHSH and CDR2 as LQKENI. The DNA of the CDR3 is TGTGCCAGCTCATCCAGACAGAGTTCTAGCACAGATACGCAGTATTTT. Residues: CASSSRQSSSTDTQYF.

This chain links TRBV7-2 with TRBJ2-2; tentative D call: TRBD1 (5 bases). CDR1 and CDR2 from the germline V gene are SGHTA and FQGNSA. This CDR3 is built from 14 residues. V lost 1 base and J 5 bases, leaving 8 bases between the germline ends. This chain's CDR3 is CASSLGGWTGELFF. CDR3 coding DNA: TGTGCCAGCAGCTTAGGGGGCTGGACCGGGGAGCTGTTTTTT.

The chain combines TRBV2 with TRBJ2-2; TRBD2 agrees at 7 bases. CDR1 SNHLY and CDR2 FYNNEI come from the germline V gene. The CDR3 length is 17 residues. V trimming: 0 bases; J trimming: 0 bases; junction bases outside the gene matches: 4. The DNA for the CDR3 is TGTGCCAGCAGTGAAGCGGGAACTAGCGCGAACACCGGGGAGCTGTTTTTT. Protein product: CASSEAGTSANTGELFF.

V and J are TRBV4-1 and TRBJ2-7, with 9 bases that match TRBD2. Germline V gene sequence: CDR1 MGHRA, CDR2 YSYEKL. This CDR3 has 15 residues. The ends lost 0 bases at V and 6 bases at J; junction bases unmatched: 6. CDR3 nucleotide sequence: TGCGCCAGCAGCCAAGACCGGACTAGCGTCCTCGAGCAGTACTTC. Translation gives CASSQDRTSVLEQYF.

V and J are TRBV15 and TRBJ2-1; 12 bases align to TRBD2. The CDR3 contains 16 residues. CDR1 and CDR2 from the germline V gene are LNHNV and YYDKDF (reference sequence). V shed 1 base, J shed 6 bases, and the junction held 4 bases outside the gene matches. This chain's CDR3 is CATSRASGRAPNEQFF. For the CDR3, the DNA is TGTGCCACCAGCAGAGCTAGCGGGAGGGCCCCCAATGAGCAGTTCTTC.

The chain joins TRBV6-5 to TRBJ2-1; TRBD2 might be the D (5 bases). The CDR3 extends over 15 amino acids. Per the germline V gene, CDR1 is MNHEY and CDR2 is SVGAGI. The V end lost 2 bases, the J end lost 3 bases, and 11 bases lay between the germline ends. CDR3: CASSYTVSGYNEQFF. The DNA for the CDR3 is TGTGCCAGCAGTTACACGGTCAGCGGCTACAATGAGCAGTTCTTC.

The DNA of the CDR3 is TGTGCCAGCAGAACCGGGACAGCCCGATCTGAAGCTTTCTTT. Residues: CASRTGTARSEAFF. This chain joins TRBV2 and TRBJ1-1, with TRBD1 matching over 7 bases. Germline assignment: CDR1 SNHLY and CDR2 FYNNEI. The junction had 10 bases not matched to a gene; V was cut back by 6 bases and J by 6 bases. CDR3 size: 14 residues. The variable domain in full, with the rest retrieved from reference TRBV2 and TRBJ1-1, is EPEVTQTPSHQVTQMGQEVILRCVPISNHLYFYWYRQILGQKVEFLVSFYNNEISEKSEIFDDQFSVERPDGSNFTLKIRSTKLEDSAMYFCASRTGTARSEAFFGQGTRLTVV.

This clone has more than one count but fewer than ten. The chain combines TRBV6-5 with TRBJ2-7; maybe TRBD1 (6 bases). With 8 bases removed from V and 0 bases from J, the gap between germline ends came to 8 bases. Per the germline V gene, CDR1 is MNHEY and CDR2 is SVGAGI. This CDR3 is built from 12 residues. In DNA, the CDR3 is TGTGCCAGCTGGGACATCTCCTACGAGCAGTACTTC. It is translated as CASWDISYEQYF.

The rearrangement links TRBV15 to TRBJ2-2, with a possible D match to TRBD1 (6 bases). V was shortened by 3 bases and J by 0 bases, with 14 bases between the two germline ends. The CDR3 length is 17 residues. CDR1 LNHNV and CDR2 YYDKDF come from the germline V gene (reference sequence). The CDR3 DNA follows: TGTGCCACCAGCAGCTGGGGGCGGACCACGAACACCGGGGAGCTGTTTTTT. It is translated as CATSSWGRTTNTGELFF. Full variable domain (missing parts from reference TRBV15 and TRBJ2-2): DAMVIQNPRYQVTQFGKPVTLSCSQTLNHNVMYWYQQKSSQAPKLLFHYYDKDFNNEADTPDNFQSRRPNTSFCFLDIRSPGLGDTAMYLCATSSWGRTTNTGELFFGEGSRLTVL.

This chain links TRBV19 with TRBJ1-2; possibly TRBD1 for D (6 bases). CDR1 LNHDA and CDR2 SQIVND come from the germline V gene (reference sequence). V was pared by 4 bases and J by 8 bases, with 11 bases between. This CDR3 contains 12 residues. CDR3 in amino acids: CASSTRGVGYTF. CDR3 DNA sequence: TGTGCCAGTAGTACCAGGGGCGTAGGCTACACCTTC. Filled out from reference TRBV19 and TRBJ1-2, the complete variable domain reads DGGITQSPKYLFRKEGQNVTLSCEQNLNHDAMYWYRQDPGQGLRLIYYSQIVNDFQKGDIAEGYSVSREKKESFPLTVTSAQKNPTAFYLCASSTRGVGYTFGSGTRLTVV.

This sequence joins TRBV7-9 and TRBJ1-4, with D possibly being TRBD1 (5 bases). Trimming took 2 bases from V and 4 from J, leaving 11 bases between them. The V gene's germline CDR1 is SEHNR and CDR2 FQNEAQ (reference sequence). The CDR3 covers 15 residues. CDR3 coding DNA: TGTGCCAGCAGCTTACCGGGGGGATATAATGAAAAACTGTTTTTT. Encoded protein: CASSLPGGYNEKLFF.

J is TRBJ1-1 and V is TRBV6-9; possibly TRBD1 for D (6 bases). Per the germline V gene, CDR1 is MNHGY and CDR2 is SVAAGI. The CDR3 covers 14 residues. V shed 5 bases and J shed 3 bases, with 13 bases lying between them. The CDR3 DNA follows: TGTGCCAGCAGTAGGGGACACTGGTACACTGAAGCTTTCTTT. This sequence encodes CASSRGHWYTEAFF.

This chain connects TRBV4-2 to TRBJ2-7; 7 nucleotides line up with TRBD2. Germline CDR1 reads LGHNA; CDR2 reads YNFKEQ. The J segment lost 3 bases and the V segment lost 4 bases, leaving 9 bases of the junction unmatched. The CDR3 covers 15 residues. The DNA of the CDR3 is TGTGCCAGCAGCCCTTTGATTACTAGCGACTACGAGCAGTACTTC. Protein product: CASSPLITSDYEQYF.

V usage is TRBV5-1 and J usage is TRBJ2-1; TRBD1 aligns across 9 bases. The CDR3 length is 14 residues. The junction had 2 bases not matched to a gene; V was cut back by 5 bases and J by 2 bases. Germline V CDR1 and CDR2: SGHRS, YFSETQ. The CDR3 spells CASRGQGPYNEQFF. CDR3 bases: TGCGCCAGCAGGGGACAGGGACCCTACAATGAGCAGTTCTTC.

The V and J genes are TRBV5-6 and TRBJ2-5; D is perhaps TRBD1 (5 bases). CDR3 length equals 12 residues. Trimming shortened V by 4 bases and J by 9 bases, and 13 bases separated the two germline ends. The germline gives CDR1 SGHDT, CDR2 YYEEEE. Here the CDR3 DNA reads TGTGCCAGCAGCCCGACATTAGGGGCCCAGTACTTC. Translation gives CASSPTLGAQYF.

This chain links TRBV5-1 with TRBJ2-7; no clear D. CDR3 length equals 12 residues. V gave up 1 base and J gave up 5 bases, with 7 bases separating them. CDR1 SGHRS and CDR2 YFSETQ come from the germline V gene. The CDR3 DNA follows: TGCGCCAGCAGCTTGCAAACACACGAGCAGTACTTC. It is translated as CASSLQTHEQYF.

This chain connects TRBV6-5 to TRBJ2-1; no reliable D call. The CDR3 is 13 amino acids. Germline values: CDR1 MNHEY, CDR2 SVGAGI. V shed 0 bases and J shed 6 bases, with 6 bases lying between them. CDR3 in DNA: TGTGCCAGCAGTTACTCGACGGGCAATGAGCAGTTCTTC. Amino acid sequence: CASSYSTGNEQFF.